These T cell receptor beta chains were read from a single sample in a study of T cells in Graves' hyperthyroidism and ophthalmopathy. TCRdb analysed the multiplex PCR reads with MiXCR anew, one entry per CDR3 protein. The table lists 350,000 to 500,000 distinct CDR3 sequences, approximately 14% of them singletons, with roughly 4.8% in the top ten. Sequenced: blood. These receptors were obtained from a woman aged 18 to 35 with Graves' hyperthyroidism. Both conserved end residues are part of each CDR3.

TRBV9,TRBJ1-5,CASSALGPQHF
TRBV11-2,NA,CASSSYYEQFF
TRBV20-1,TRBJ2-5,CSASRTTSSRQETQYF
TRBV20-1,TRBJ2-7,CSARDLLAPREQYF
TRBV6-6,TRBJ2-1,CASSYRDSLYSEQFF
TRBV5-5,TRBJ2-1,CASSLEQDNEQFF
TRBV4-1,TRBJ2-7,CASSREADTFYEQYF
TRBV27,TRBJ2-6,CASRSGANVLTF
TRBV27,TRBJ1-1,CASSLGGPYTEAFF
TRBV11-1,TRBJ1-3,CASSPGTAKRSSGDTIYF
TRBV29-1,TRBJ2-1,CSVEPFSGKAYNEQFF
TRBV20-1,TRBJ2-5,CSAWPYQETQYF
TRBV5-1,TRBJ1-1,CASSLAFGGRGTEAFF
TRBV2,TRBJ1-5,CASSLQRTQHF
TRBV12-3/TRBV12-4,TRBJ1-6,CASSFTADLNSPPHF
TRBV28,TRBJ2-1,CASRDFSSSYNEQFF
TRBV5-6,TRBJ2-7,CAGSPTGSYEQYF
TRBV20-1,TRBJ2-1,CSASEGALRNEQFF
TRBV7-9,TRBJ1-1,CASSLDGTGGTEAFF
TRBV30,TRBJ1-1,CAGGGQGDTEAFF
TRBV27,TRBJ1-2,CASRPQGNYGYTF
TRBV24-1,TRBJ2-2,CATSAAGGQTGELFF
TRBV20-1,TRBJ2-4,CSARAPGLAGAKNIQYF
TRBV28,TRBJ1-5,CASRARNQPQHF
TRBV7-8,TRBJ2-1,CASSLGGLAGASSYNEQFF
TRBV28,TRBJ2-7,CASRTRDSEQYF
TRBV20-1,TRBJ2-5,CSAGGGRAGGTQYF
TRBV7-8,TRBJ2-3,CASSLGGLSTDTQYF
TRBV27,TRBJ2-3,CASSSSGQSTDTQYF
TRBV3-1,TRBJ2-1,CASSQVAGASEQFF
TRBV30,TRBJ2-7,CARSIGGQGPRISYEQYF
TRBV29-1,TRBJ2-3,CSVEEQEGFSTDTQYF
TRBV7-9,TRBJ2-4,CASSLGVAVALAKNIQYF
TRBV14,TRBJ2-7,CASSHRDYEQYF
TRBV29-1,TRBJ2-3,CSVEGPGSPDTQYF
TRBV2,TRBJ1-1,CASSASVGGGTEAFF
TRBV28,TRBJ2-1,CASSSPRTSGSYNEQFF
TRBV28,TRBJ1-3,CASRQGQGTGNTIYF
TRBV6-1,TRBJ1-2,CASYSTGGRNYGYTF
TRBV9,TRBJ1-2,CASSTSYRGSNYGYTF
TRBV6-1,TRBJ2-1,CASNPSRDVYNEQFF
TRBV20-1,TRBJ2-7,CSAETGTGRYEQYF